These 6 T cell receptor beta chains came from one sample sequenced in a study of T cells after yellow fever vaccination. TCRdb redid the calling of the 5' RACE reads with MiXCR, one entry per CDR3 protein. The sample lists some 400,000 distinct CDR3 sequences; around 6.4% were seen once. Source: PBMCs, taken 5 days after the yellow fever booster vaccination. Every receptor here comes from a man aged 30-40 years who received the YFV17D yellow fever vaccine.

This clonotype was counted at least ten times. The chain combines TRBV12-3 or TRBV12-4 with TRBJ2-1; 7 bases are shared with TRBD1. After removal of 3 bases from V and 6 bases from J, the junction contained 8 bases not matched to a gene. The length of the CDR3 is 15 residues. CDR3 DNA: TGTGCCAGCAGTTTGTGGTCGGACAGGTTCAATGAGCAGTTCTTC. This sequence encodes CASSLWSDRFNEQFF.

The chain couples TRBV7-6 to TRBJ2-7; D possibly corresponds to TRBD2 (6 bases). Germline V lookup: CDR1 SGHVS, CDR2 FNYEAQ. The V and J ends lost 4 bases and 4 bases respectively, with 14 bases between them. The CDR3 contains 14 residues. In DNA, the CDR3 is TGTGCCAGCAGCTGGGAGGACGGCCCATACGAGCAGTACTTC. Translating it yields CASSWEDGPYEQYF.

This clonotype was detected many times. This chain connects TRBV18 to TRBJ2-5; D not resolved. V lost 0 bases to trimming and J lost 2 bases, with 16 bases between them. The germline V gene has CDR1 KGHSH and CDR2 LQKENI. The CDR3 is 17 residues long. The CDR3 coding sequence is TGTGCCAGCTCACCACCGGACCGTTTCCTGGGGCAAGAGACCCAGTACTTC. Protein: CASSPPDRFLGQETQYF.

The chain is built from TRBV7-2 and TRBJ1-3; a possible D gene is TRBD1 (6 bases). Germline assignment: CDR1 SGHTA and CDR2 FQGNSA. V lost 1 base, J lost 8 bases, and 15 bases lay in between. The length of the CDR3 is 15 residues. The CDR3 bases are TGTGCCAGCAGCTTAGGCCCAGGGGTTGGTGACACCATATATTTT. Translated, it gives CASSLGPGVGDTIYF.

This clonotype came up a few times. The chain carries TRBV4-3 and TRBJ2-1; D gene uncertain. CDR1 and CDR2 (germline): LGHNA, YSLEER. The length of the CDR3 is 13 residues. Deletions cut 0 bases from V and 7 bases from J, with 7 bases between. CDR3 sequence reads: CASSQDGRNEQFF. DNA of the CDR3: TGCGCCAGCAGCCAAGACGGACGGAATGAGCAGTTCTTC.

This clonotype was counted a few times. V and J are TRBV27 and TRBJ2-7; D perhaps matches TRBD2 (6 bases). The CDR3 has 16 amino acids. Germline loops: CDR1 MNHEY, CDR2 SMNVEV (reference sequence). The V end lost 1 base, the J end lost 3 bases, and 16 bases lay between the germline ends. In nucleotides, the CDR3 is TGTGCCAGCAGTTTATATTACGTCGGCGGGAACTACGAGCAGTACTTC. Its translation is CASSLYYVGGNYEQYF.